This paragraph covers one T cell receptor (beta chain) sequence. This entry comes from a study of OX40 agonist ivuxolimab in advanced cancers. Clones were sequenced by immunoSEQ multiplex PCR, and TCRdb holds only the in-frame ones, with some missing. This table has roughly 67,000 clones, around 87% appearing once. The CDR3 contains 17 residues. Germline V gene lookup returns CDR1 SGHRS and CDR2 YFSETQ. Trimming took 4 bases from V and 0 from J; bases not matched to a gene: 10. The specimen was CD4+ or CD8+ T cells sorted from blood, collected in a trial of the OX40 agonist ivuxolimab. This clonotype originated in an adult with an advanced solid tumor such as melanoma, head and neck, liver or kidney cancer. The chain combines TRBV5-1 with TRBJ2-1, with 7 positions matching TRBD2. CDR3 nucleotides: TGCGCCAGCAGCCCCAACGTAGCGGGCGGCTCCTACAATGAGCAGTTCTTC. This codes for CASSPNVAGGSYNEQFF.